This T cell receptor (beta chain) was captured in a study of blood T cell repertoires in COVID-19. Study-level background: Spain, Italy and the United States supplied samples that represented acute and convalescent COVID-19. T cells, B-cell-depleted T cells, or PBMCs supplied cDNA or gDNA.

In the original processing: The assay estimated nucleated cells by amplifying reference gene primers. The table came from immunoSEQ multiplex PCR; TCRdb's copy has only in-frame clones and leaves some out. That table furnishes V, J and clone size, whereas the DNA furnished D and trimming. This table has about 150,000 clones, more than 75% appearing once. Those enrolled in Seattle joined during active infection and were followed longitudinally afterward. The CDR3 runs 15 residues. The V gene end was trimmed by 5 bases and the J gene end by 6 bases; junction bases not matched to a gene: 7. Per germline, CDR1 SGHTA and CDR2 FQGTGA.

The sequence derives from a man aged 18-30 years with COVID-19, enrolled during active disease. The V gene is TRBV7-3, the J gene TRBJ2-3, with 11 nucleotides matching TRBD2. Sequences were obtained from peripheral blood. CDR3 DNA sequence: TGTGCCAGCAGCACGACTAGCGGGAAAGGGGATACGCAGTATTTT. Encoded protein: CASSTTSGKGDTQYF.